Shown below are 25 T cell receptor beta chains from a single sample sequenced in a study of blood T cells in healthy people across ages (dated by TCRdb to about 2015). The library was made by 5' RACE. Sequencing used an Illumina HiSeq 2500. The second PCR ran for about 6 to 11 cycles and used a J-beta primer mix along with a sample-barcoded 5' primer. TCRdb ran its own pipeline on the public reads, namely fastp trimming at Q25 and MiXCR clone calling, and kept in-frame beta chains. Entries are consolidated by CDR3 protein sequence, retaining the most common genes and DNA. This sample comprises approximately 1.5 million distinct CDR3 sequences, 35% to 45% of them detected only once. The ten top clones hold just over 4% of the sample. Sample: blood. Receptor source: a woman between 18 and 29 years old in good health.

The J gene is TRBJ2-3, the V gene TRBV4-3; D is unresolved. This CDR3 spans 15 amino acids. Between the trimmed V and J ends, which lost 0 bases and 4 bases, there was a span of 11 bases. Germline V lookup: CDR1 LGHNA, CDR2 YSLEER. Here the CDR3 DNA reads TGCGCCAGCAGCCAAGATGCATCGGGCTCAGATACGCAGTATTTT. This gives the protein CASSQDASGSDTQYF.

This clonotype was seen a handful of times. The rearrangement links TRBV18 to TRBJ1-2; 9 nucleotides line up with TRBD1. Trimming removed 2 bases from V and 4 bases from J; junction bases left unmatched: 14. The CDR3 covers 18 residues. The germline V gene encodes CDR1 KGHSH and CDR2 LQKENI. CDR3 residues: CASSPDRGGTGSAYGYTF. The CDR3 bases are TGTGCCAGCTCACCAGACCGGGGAGGGACAGGGAGCGCCTATGGCTACACCTTC. Filled out from reference TRBV18 and TRBJ1-2, the complete variable domain reads NAGVMQNPRHLVRRRGQEARLRCSPMKGHSHVYWYRQLPEEGLKFMVYLQKENIIDESGMPKERFSAEFPKEGPSILRIQQVVRGDSAAYFCASSPDRGGTGSAYGYTFGSGTRLTVV.

This clonotype showed up just a few times. The CDR3 DNA is TGCGCCAGCATGCTCGGACTAGTATCAACCGAGCAGTACTTC. Translated, it gives CASMLGLVSTEQYF. V gene TRBV5-1 combines with J gene TRBJ2-7; 7 nucleotides agree with TRBD2. The CDR3 has 14 amino acids. Unmatched junction bases numbered 12, after V lost 6 bases and J lost 6 bases. The germline CDR1 and CDR2 sequences are SGHRS and YFSETQ.

The J gene is TRBJ2-1, the V gene TRBV6-6, with D uncertain. V was cut by 5 bases and J by 9 bases, with 17 bases left in between. This CDR3 contains 14 residues. CDR1 MNHNY and CDR2 SVGAGI come from the germline V gene (reference sequence). Here the CDR3 DNA reads TGTGCCAGCAGTCCGGTTCCTAGTATTAGTGAGCAGTTCTTC. Translating it yields CASSPVPSISEQFF.

This chain links TRBV7-9 with TRBJ2-3; 9 bases line up with TRBD1. The germline V gene has CDR1 SEHNR and CDR2 FQNEAQ (reference sequence). CDR3 size: 15 residues. Trimming at V came to 4 bases and at J to 2 bases, leaving 4 bases not matched to a gene. Here the CDR3 reads CASSSGQGLTDTQYF. The CDR3 DNA sequence: TGTGCCAGCAGCTCCGGACAGGGGCTCACAGATACGCAGTATTTT.

J is TRBJ2-7 and V is TRBV9; 9 bases are shared with TRBD1. The J segment lost 0 bases and the V segment lost 4 bases, leaving 8 bases of the junction unmatched. The CDR3 is 16 amino acids. From germline, CDR1 is SGDLS and CDR2 YYNGEE. In DNA, the CDR3 is TGTGCCAGCAGCCCAGGGACAGGGATCAGCTCCTACGAGCAGTACTTC. As protein: CASSPGTGISSYEQYF. Complete variable domain (other parts from reference TRBV9 and TRBJ2-7): DSGVTQTPKHLITATGQRVTLRCSPRSGDLSVYWYQQSLDQGLQFLIQYYNGEERAKGNILERFSAQQFPDLHSELNLSSLELGDSALYFCASSPGTGISSYEQYFGPGTRLTVT.

CDR3 bases: TGTGCCAGCAGTCTCTCTCCTGGACTAGCGGGATACCACGAGCAGTACTTC. Translation gives CASSLSPGLAGYHEQYF. The chain links TRBV6-2 or TRBV6-3 to TRBJ2-5; 12 bases align to TRBD2. The J call is in doubt because the DNA end fits TRBJ2-7 better. The CDR3 is 17 amino acids. Per the germline V gene, CDR1 is MNHEY and CDR2 is SVGEGT.

This rearrangement joins TRBV30 to TRBJ2-3; no clear D. V lost 8 bases, J lost 9 bases, and 18 bases lay in between. The CDR3 extends over 12 amino acids. Germline V lookup: CDR1 GTSNPN, CDR2 SVGIG (reference sequence). This CDR3 is CARAGPFVTQYF. CDR3 DNA: TGTGCCCGAGCCGGGCCTTTCGTCACGCAGTATTTT.

As to this clonotype: Mismatch with germline at one junction end may stem from a read error. The V gene is TRBV7-9, the J gene TRBJ2-3, with D possibly being TRBD1 or TRBD2 (5 bases each). The CDR3 consists of 16 residues. The germline gives CDR1 SEHNR, CDR2 FQNEAQ (reference sequence). CDR3 residues: CARSPPPTGPTDTQYF. The DNA of the CDR3 is TGTGCCCGCAGCCCCCCCCCTACGGGGCCCACAGATACGCAGTATTTT.

This clonotype has a handful of counts. The CDR3 nucleotides are TGTGCCACCAGCAGAGATGTAGTAGCGGAATCCACAGATACGCAGTATTTT. Its translation: CATSRDVVAESTDTQYF. The V gene is TRBV15, the J gene TRBJ2-3; possible D gene TRBD2, 6 bases. V was clipped by 0 bases and J by 2 bases, with 15 bases between them. Germline loops: CDR1 LNHNV, CDR2 YYDKDF (reference sequence). The CDR3 is 17 residues long.

The chain joins TRBV28 to TRBJ1-2, with D maybe TRBD1 (6 bases). The CDR3 length is 13 residues. Germline CDR1 is MDHEN and CDR2 is SYDVKM. V shed 7 bases and J shed 3 bases, with 12 bases lying between them. This chain's CDR3 is CASTPGDHYGYTF. The CDR3 region has the DNA TGTGCCAGCACACCAGGGGACCACTATGGCTACACCTTC.

The sample holds one count of this clonotype. The chain employs TRBV7-2 and TRBJ2-1, with TRBD2 matching 9 bases. The CDR3 contains 14 residues. CDR1 and CDR2 from the germline V gene are SGHTA and FQGNSA. Trimming removed 2 bases from V and 10 bases from J; junction bases left unmatched: 6. CDR3 amino acids: CASSLWTSAIEQFF. In DNA form, the CDR3 reads TGTGCCAGCAGCTTATGGACTAGCGCTATCGAGCAGTTCTTC.

The chain joins TRBV30 to TRBJ1-1; 8 bases fit TRBD1. The germline gives CDR1 GTSNPN, CDR2 SVGIG (reference sequence). V was clipped by 1 base and J by 0 bases; unmatched bases: 4. This CDR3 has 15 amino acids. CDR3 region: CAWSARTGLNTEAFF. The DNA for the CDR3 is TGTGCCTGGAGTGCCAGGACAGGGTTGAACACTGAAGCTTTCTTT.

This clonotype was picked up a small number of times. The chain employs TRBV5-1 and TRBJ2-1; 7 bases fit TRBD1. Germline CDR1 SGHRS, CDR2 YFSETQ. The CDR3 has 14 residues. The V segment lost 3 bases and the J segment 8 bases; nucleotides outside the gene matches: 8. CDR3 nucleotides: TGCGCCAGCAGCTCCTTGCGACAGGGCGATGAGCAGTTCTTC. Its protein is CASSSLRQGDEQFF.

The rearrangement uses TRBV6-2 or TRBV6-3 and TRBJ1-1; possible D gene TRBD1, 5 bases. Germline CDR1 reads MNHEY; CDR2 reads SVGEGT. V was trimmed by 5 bases and J by 5 bases, leaving 15 bases between them. The CDR3 contains 14 residues. CDR3 DNA sequence: TGTGCCAGCAGTCCCCTCGGTGCAGGGACTGAAGCTTTCTTT. Its translation is CASSPLGAGTEAFF.

The chain joins TRBV29-1 to TRBJ1-1; no reliable D call. Trimming removed 5 bases from V and 8 bases from J, with 12 bases in between. Per the germline V gene, CDR1 is SQVTM and CDR2 is ANQGSEA. CDR3 length: 11 amino acids. In DNA form, the CDR3 reads TGCAGCGTTTCGACACGGAGGGAAGCTTTCTTT. Its protein product is CSVSTRREAFF.

The rearrangement joins TRBV4-2 to TRBJ2-4; D gene unclear. TRBJ2-7 explains the end of the DNA better; the J call may be wrong. CDR1 is LGHNA and CDR2 is YNFKEQ in the germline V gene. The CDR3 sequence is 15 residues long. CDR3 in amino acids: CASSQIQTENYEQYF. In nucleotides, the CDR3 is TGTGCCAGCAGCCAAATACAAACAGAGAACTACGAGCAGTACTTC.

This clonotype was detected only a few times. This chain connects TRBV7-6 to TRBJ2-5; D may be TRBD2 (6 bases). In germline, CDR1 is SGHVS, CDR2 FNYEAQ. The CDR3 is 13 amino acids. V lost 5 bases and J lost 5, with 12 bases in between. CDR3: CASSAVSGETQYF. The CDR3 nucleotides are TGTGCCAGCAGCGCCGTGAGCGGGGAGACCCAGTACTTC.

The chain recombines TRBV20-1 with TRBJ2-5; TRBD1 aligns across 9 bases. Germline loops: CDR1 DFQATT, CDR2 SNEGSKA (reference sequence). The CDR3 extends over 14 amino acids. Trimming at V came to 5 bases and at J to 5 bases, leaving 9 bases not matched to a gene. CDR3 DNA: TGCAGTGCTGAAAGGACAGGGGCGAGGGAGACCCAGTACTTC. It specifies CSAERTGARETQYF.

The V gene is TRBV7-2, the J gene TRBJ1-4; 10 bases are shared with TRBD1. This CDR3 region has 17 residues. After removal of 1 base from V and 3 bases from J, the junction contained 5 bases not matched to a gene. Germline V lookup: CDR1 SGHTA, CDR2 FQGNSA. CDR3 DNA sequence: TGTGCCAGCAGCTTAGGGGACAGGGGACGGGCTAATGAAAAACTGTTTTTT. Its translation is CASSLGDRGRANEKLFF.

V and J are TRBV5-1 and TRBJ1-1; D remains unclear. The length of the CDR3 is 14 residues. Trimming shortened V by 5 bases and J by 1 base, and 12 bases separated the two germline ends. Germline V gives CDR1 SGHRS, CDR2 YFSETQ. This CDR3 is CASRWSWANTEAFF. In nucleotides, the CDR3 is TGCGCCAGCAGGTGGTCTTGGGCGAACACTGAAGCTTTCTTT.

V and J are TRBV12-3 or TRBV12-4 and TRBJ1-2, with 10 bases aligning to TRBD1. V lost 3 bases, J lost 3 bases, and 10 bases stayed unmatched. This CDR3 region has 17 residues. CDR3 amino acids: CASSFTSGQGSYYGYTF. The CDR3, as DNA: TGTGCCAGCAGTTTTACTTCGGGACAGGGGTCCTACTATGGCTACACCTTC.

CDR3 residues: CASSLPGLKQETQYF. DNA for the CDR3: TGCGCCAGCAGCTTGCCGGGTCTAAAACAAGAGACCCAGTACTTC. This chain joins TRBV4-1 and TRBJ2-5; D unresolved. The germline V gene has CDR1 MGHRA and CDR2 YSYEKL. The germline V and J ends were trimmed by 5 bases and 2 bases, with 15 bases remaining between them. This CDR3 is built from 15 residues.

This clonotype was detected only a few times. The V and J genes are TRBV21-1 and TRBJ2-7; the table names TRBD1, a call not compared with the DNA. TRBV21-1 counts as a pseudogene. The CDR3 has 15 residues. CDR3 sequence (DNA): TGTGCCAGCAGCACCCTCCGGACAGCCGCCTACGAGCAGTACTTC. Residues: CASSTLRTAAYEQYF.

The sample holds many counts of this clonotype. V usage is TRBV7-9 and J usage is TRBJ2-2; a weak D match, TRBD1 (6 bases). Germline assignment: CDR1 SEHNR and CDR2 FQNEAQ (reference sequence). The CDR3 consists of 17 residues. Trimming took off 4 bases at V and 2 bases at J, with 17 bases between the two ends. CDR3 nucleotide sequence: TGTGCCAGCAGCTATCACTGGGGACACCCCAACACCGGGGAGCTGTTTTTT. It specifies CASSYHWGHPNTGELFF.